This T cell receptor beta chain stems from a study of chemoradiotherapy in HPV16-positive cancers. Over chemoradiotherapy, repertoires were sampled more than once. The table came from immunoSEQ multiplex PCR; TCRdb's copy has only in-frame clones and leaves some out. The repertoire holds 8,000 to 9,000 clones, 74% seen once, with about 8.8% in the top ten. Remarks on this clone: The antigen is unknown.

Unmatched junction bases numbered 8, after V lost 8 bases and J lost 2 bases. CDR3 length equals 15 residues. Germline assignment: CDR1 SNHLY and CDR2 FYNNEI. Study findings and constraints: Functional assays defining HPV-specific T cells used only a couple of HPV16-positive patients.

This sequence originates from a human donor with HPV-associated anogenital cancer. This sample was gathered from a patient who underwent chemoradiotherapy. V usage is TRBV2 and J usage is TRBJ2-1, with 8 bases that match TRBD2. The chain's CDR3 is CASLGTRRAYNEQFF. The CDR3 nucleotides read TGTGCCAGCCTGGGGACTAGAAGGGCCTACAATGAGCAGTTCTTC.